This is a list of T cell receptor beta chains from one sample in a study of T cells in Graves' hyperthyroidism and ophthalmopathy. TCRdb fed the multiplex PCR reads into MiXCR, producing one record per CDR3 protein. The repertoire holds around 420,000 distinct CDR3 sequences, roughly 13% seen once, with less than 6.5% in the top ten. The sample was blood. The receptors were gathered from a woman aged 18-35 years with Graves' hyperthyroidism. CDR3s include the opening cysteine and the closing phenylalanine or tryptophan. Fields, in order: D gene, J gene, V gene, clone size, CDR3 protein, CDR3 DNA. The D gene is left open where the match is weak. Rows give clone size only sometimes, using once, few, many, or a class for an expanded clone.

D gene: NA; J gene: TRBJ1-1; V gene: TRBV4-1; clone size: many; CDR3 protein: CASSQREAVPLNTEAFF; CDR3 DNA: TGCGCCAGCAGCCAACGTGAGGCAGTTCCTTTGAACACTGAAGCTTTCTTT
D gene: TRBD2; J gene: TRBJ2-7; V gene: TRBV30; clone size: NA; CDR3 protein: CALLGAGGPDEQYF; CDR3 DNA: TGTGCCTTGCTGGGGGCGGGAGGGCCGGATGAGCAGTACTTC
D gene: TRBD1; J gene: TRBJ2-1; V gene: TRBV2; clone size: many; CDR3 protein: CARTGTGGSYEQFF; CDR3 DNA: TGTGCCAGAACCGGGACAGGGGGCTCGTATGAGCAGTTCTTC
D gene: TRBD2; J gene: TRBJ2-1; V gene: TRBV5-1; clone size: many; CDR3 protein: CASSFGLVGYNEQFF; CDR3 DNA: TGCGCCAGCAGCTTTGGACTAGTCGGCTACAATGAGCAGTTCTTC
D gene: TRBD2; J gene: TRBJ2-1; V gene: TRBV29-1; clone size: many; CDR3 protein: CSVEWASGKVEQFF; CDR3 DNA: TGCAGCGTTGAGTGGGCTAGCGGGAAGGTTGAGCAGTTCTTC
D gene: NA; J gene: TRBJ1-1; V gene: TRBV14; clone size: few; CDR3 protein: CASSQEVVMNTEAFF; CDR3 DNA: TGTGCCAGCAGCCAAGAGGTGGTCATGAACACTGAAGCTTTCTTT
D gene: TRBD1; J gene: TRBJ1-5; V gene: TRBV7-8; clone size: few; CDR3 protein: CASSPGTVNQPQHF; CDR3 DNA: TGTGCCAGCAGCCCCGGGACAGTTAATCAGCCCCAGCATTTT
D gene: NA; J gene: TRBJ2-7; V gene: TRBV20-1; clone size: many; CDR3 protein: CSAGLAYEQYF; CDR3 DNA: TGCAGTGCTGGACTCGCCTACGAGCAGTACTTC
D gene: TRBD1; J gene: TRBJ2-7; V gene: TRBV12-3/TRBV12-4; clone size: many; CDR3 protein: CASSAGTGGSKQYF; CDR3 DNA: TGTGCCAGCAGTGCCGGGACAGGGGGCTCCAAGCAGTACTTC
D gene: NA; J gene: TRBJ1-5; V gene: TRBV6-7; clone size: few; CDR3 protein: CASEDQPQHF; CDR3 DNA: TGTGCCAGCGAGGATCAGCCCCAGCATTTT
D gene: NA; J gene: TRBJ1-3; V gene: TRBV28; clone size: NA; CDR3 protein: CASSILGNTIYF; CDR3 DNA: TGTGCCAGCAGTATCCTAGGAAACACCATATATTTT
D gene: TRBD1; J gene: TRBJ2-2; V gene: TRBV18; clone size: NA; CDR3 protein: CASSPETPGGPGELFF; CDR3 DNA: TGTGCCAGCTCACCGGAAACTCCAGGGGGTCCCGGGGAGCTGTTTTTT
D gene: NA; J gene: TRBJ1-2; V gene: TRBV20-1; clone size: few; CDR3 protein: CSANDGYGYTF; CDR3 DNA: TGCAGTGCTAATGACGGTTATGGCTACACCTTC
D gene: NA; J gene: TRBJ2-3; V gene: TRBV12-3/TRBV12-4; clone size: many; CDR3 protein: CASSLGQIKSTDTQYF; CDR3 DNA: TGTGCCAGCAGTTTAGGACAGATCAAAAGCACAGATACGCAGTATTTT
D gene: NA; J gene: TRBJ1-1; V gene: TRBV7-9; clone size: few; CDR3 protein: CASGLGGGTEAFF; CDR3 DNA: TGTGCCAGCGGCTTAGGAGGTGGCACTGAAGCTTTCTTT
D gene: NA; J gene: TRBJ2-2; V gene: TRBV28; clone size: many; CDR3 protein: CATSTGELFF; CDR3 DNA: TGTGCCACGTCCACCGGGGAGCTGTTTTTT
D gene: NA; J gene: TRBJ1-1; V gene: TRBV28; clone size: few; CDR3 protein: CASSLPAGLSVVAFF; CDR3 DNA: TGTGCCAGCAGCCTCCCGGCGGGACTCTCGGTAGTAGCTTTCTTT
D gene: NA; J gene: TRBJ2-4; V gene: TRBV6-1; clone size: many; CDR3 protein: CASRQQEGAKNIQYF; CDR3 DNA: TGTGCCAGCAGACAACAGGAGGGGGCCAAAAACATTCAGTACTTC
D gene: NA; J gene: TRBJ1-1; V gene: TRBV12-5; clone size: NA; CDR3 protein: CASDAKGDGFSVF; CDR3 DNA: TGTGCTAGTGACGCCAAGGGGGATGGCTTTTCTGTCTTT